Listed below are T cell receptor beta chains from one sample, sequenced in a study of blood T cell repertoires in COVID-19. Sequencing was performed with immunoSEQ multiplex PCR; in TCRdb, only in-frame clones are kept and a portion is missing. In the table there are 200,000 to 250,000 clones, 84% of which are singletons. The sequenced sample consisted of PBMCs or T cells enriched from blood (not recorded which). These receptors were collected from a woman in her forties who had recovered from COVID-19. CDR3s include the opening cysteine and the closing phenylalanine or tryptophan. A D gene is named only where the DNA matches it firmly. A row's size may be missing; if present it is once, few, many or a size class.

j_gene: TRBJ1-4
d_gene: TRBD1
v_gene: TRBV7-8
abundance: once
CDR3nt: TGTGCCAGCAGCTCCCGGGACAGGGGGCGCCTTAATGAAAAACTGTTTTTT
CDR3aa: CASSSRDRGRLNEKLFF

j_gene: TRBJ1-2
d_gene: TRBD1
v_gene: TRBV6-5
abundance: .
CDR3nt: TGTGCCAGCAGTCCAACCGGGACAGCGGACTATGGCTACACCTTC
CDR3aa: CASSPTGTADYGYTF

j_gene: TRBJ2-5
d_gene: .
v_gene: TRBV3-1/TRBV3-2
abundance: .
CDR3nt: TGTGCCAGCAGCCTACCGGCGGTCGAGACCCAGTACTTC
CDR3aa: CASSLPAVETQYF

j_gene: TRBJ1-4
d_gene: .
v_gene: TRBV6-5
abundance: .
CDR3nt: TGTGCCAGCAGGTTAGGGGCAGATGAAAAACTGTTTTTT
CDR3aa: CASRLGADEKLFF

j_gene: TRBJ2-5
d_gene: TRBD2
v_gene: TRBV5-1
abundance: once
CDR3nt: TGCGCCAGCAGCTTACTAGCGGGAGAAGAGACCCAGTACTTC
CDR3aa: CASSLLAGEETQYF

j_gene: TRBJ2-2
d_gene: .
v_gene: TRBV19
abundance: .
CDR3nt: TGTGCCAGTAGTATAGGCCCGGCGAACACCGGGGAGCTGTTTTTT
CDR3aa: CASSIGPANTGELFF

j_gene: TRBJ2-7
d_gene: .
v_gene: TRBV5-6
abundance: .
CDR3nt: TGTGCCAGCAGCTTGGCCTTAGATGCACAGGGCACCTCCTACGAGCAGTACTTC
CDR3aa: CASSLALDAQGTSYEQYF

j_gene: TRBJ1-6
d_gene: TRBD1
v_gene: TRBV10-3
abundance: .
CDR3nt: TGTGCCATCAGTGGGGACAGAGGAGAATCTTCACCCCTCCACTTT
CDR3aa: CAISGDRGESSPLHF

j_gene: TRBJ2-5
d_gene: .
v_gene: TRBV28
abundance: .
CDR3nt: TGTGCCAGCAGTTCCCCCAACTCGGCAGGAGGGCATCCGGAGACCCAGTACTTC
CDR3aa: CASSSPNSAGGHPETQYF

j_gene: TRBJ2-1
d_gene: .
v_gene: TRBV7-8
abundance: .
CDR3nt: TGTGCCAGCAGCTTAGTGGTTCAGGCGGCAGGGGAGCAGTTCTTC
CDR3aa: CASSLVVQAAGEQFF

j_gene: TRBJ2-1
d_gene: .
v_gene: TRBV7-8
abundance: .
CDR3nt: TGTGCCAGCAGCTCCAATACTAACAATGAGCAGTTCTTC
CDR3aa: CASSSNTNNEQFF

j_gene: TRBJ2-1
d_gene: TRBD2
v_gene: TRBV19
abundance: .
CDR3nt: TGTGCCAGTAGTATTTGGGAGGGCCCCGGAAATGAGCAGTTCTTC
CDR3aa: CASSIWEGPGNEQFF

j_gene: TRBJ1-2
d_gene: .
v_gene: TRBV7-9
abundance: .
CDR3nt: TGTGCCAGCAGCTCCGAGGGCTATGGCTACACCTTC
CDR3aa: CASSSEGYGYTF

j_gene: TRBJ1-3
d_gene: TRBD1
v_gene: TRBV29-1
abundance: .
CDR3nt: TGCAGCGCACAGGGGGGTGGAGACACCATATATTTT
CDR3aa: CSAQGGGDTIYF

j_gene: TRBJ2-1
d_gene: .
v_gene: TRBV7-9
abundance: .
CDR3nt: TGTGCCAGCAGCTTAGTCTTGGCGGGGAATGAGCAGTTCTTC
CDR3aa: CASSLVLAGNEQFF

j_gene: TRBJ2-6
d_gene: TRBD1
v_gene: TRBV6-5
abundance: few
CDR3nt: TGTGCCACGGGACAGGGAGGGTCTGGGGCCAACGTCCTGACTTTC
CDR3aa: CATGQGGSGANVLTF

j_gene: TRBJ1-1
d_gene: .
v_gene: TRBV6-5
abundance: .
CDR3nt: TGTGCCAGCAGTTACGCGGGGAGGGGGACTGAAGCTTTCTTT
CDR3aa: CASSYAGRGTEAFF

j_gene: TRBJ2-1
d_gene: TRBD2
v_gene: TRBV6-1
abundance: .
CDR3nt: TGTGCCAGCAGTGAAGGGACTAGCGGAGCCAATGAGCAGTTCTTC
CDR3aa: CASSEGTSGANEQFF

j_gene: TRBJ2-2
d_gene: .
v_gene: TRBV5-1
abundance: .
CDR3nt: TGCGCCAGCAGCCCAGACTCGATCACCGGGGAGCTGTTTTTT
CDR3aa: CASSPDSITGELFF

j_gene: TRBJ2-1
d_gene: .
v_gene: TRBV5-5
abundance: .
CDR3nt: TGTGCCAGCAGCTTTAGGGGAATTGAGCAGTTCTTC
CDR3aa: CASSFRGIEQFF

j_gene: TRBJ2-1
d_gene: TRBD2
v_gene: TRBV7-9
abundance: .
CDR3nt: TGTGCCAGCAGCTCAATGGGCGGGAGGGCCGTAGATGAGCAGTTCTTC
CDR3aa: CASSSMGGRAVDEQFF

j_gene: TRBJ2-1
d_gene: .
v_gene: TRBV24-1
abundance: .
CDR3nt: TGTGCCACCAGTGATTTCACTAGCATTGGGACCTACAATGAGCAGTTCTTC
CDR3aa: CATSDFTSIGTYNEQFF

j_gene: TRBJ2-1
d_gene: TRBD2
v_gene: TRBV2
abundance: .
CDR3nt: TGTGCCAGCAGTGACATAGCGGGAGGCGGGGGTGAGCAGTTCTTC
CDR3aa: CASSDIAGGGGEQFF

j_gene: TRBJ2-2
d_gene: .
v_gene: TRBV2
abundance: .
CDR3nt: TGTGCCAGCAGTGGGCAGGCGGGCACCGGGGAGCTGTTTTTT
CDR3aa: CASSGQAGTGELFF

j_gene: TRBJ2-5
d_gene: .
v_gene: TRBV7-2
abundance: .
CDR3nt: TGTGCCAGCAGCTTAGTGGTGGGGCCGCAAGAGACCCAGTACTTC
CDR3aa: CASSLVVGPQETQYF

j_gene: TRBJ2-1
d_gene: .
v_gene: TRBV19
abundance: .
CDR3nt: TGTGCCAGTAACATAGGAGGGGGGGATGAGCAGTTCTTC
CDR3aa: CASNIGGGDEQFF

j_gene: TRBJ2-2
d_gene: TRBD1
v_gene: TRBV3-1/TRBV3-2
abundance: .
CDR3nt: TGTGCCAGCAGTCAAGACAGGGGGGCGAACACCGGGGAGCTGTTTTTT
CDR3aa: CASSQDRGANTGELFF

j_gene: TRBJ2-5
d_gene: .
v_gene: TRBV28
abundance: .
CDR3nt: TGTGCCAGCAGGTCTAAGGGAGGTAGGAAACAAGAGACCCAGTACTTC
CDR3aa: CASRSKGGRKQETQYF

j_gene: TRBJ2-2
d_gene: .
v_gene: TRBV5-1
abundance: .
CDR3nt: TGCGCCAGCAGCTTCAGGACTAACACCGGGGAGCTGTTTTTT
CDR3aa: CASSFRTNTGELFF

j_gene: TRBJ1-1
d_gene: .
v_gene: TRBV30
abundance: .
CDR3nt: TGTGCCTGGAGTGGGGGGGGAGGGCCTGAAGCTTTCTTT
CDR3aa: CAWSGGGGPEAFF

j_gene: TRBJ2-1
d_gene: .
v_gene: TRBV2
abundance: few
CDR3nt: TGTGCCAGCACGTTGTACGGTGCCTACAATGAGCAGTTCTTC
CDR3aa: CASTLYGAYNEQFF

j_gene: TRBJ2-1
d_gene: TRBD2
v_gene: TRBV25-1
abundance: .
CDR3nt: TGTGCCAGCACCCCTGCTGTAGTTTTTACGACTAGCCGAAATGAGCAGTTCTTC
CDR3aa: CASTPAVVFTTSRNEQFF

j_gene: TRBJ2-5
d_gene: TRBD1
v_gene: TRBV11-2
abundance: .
CDR3nt: TGTGCCAGCAGGCGCCCGGGACAGCCCCAAGAGACCCAGTACTTC
CDR3aa: CASRRPGQPQETQYF

j_gene: TRBJ2-5
d_gene: .
v_gene: TRBV7-3
abundance: .
CDR3nt: TGTGCCAGCAGCCCAGTTCAGGGGCCCCAAGAGACCCAGTACTTC
CDR3aa: CASSPVQGPQETQYF

j_gene: TRBJ2-7
d_gene: TRBD1
v_gene: TRBV27
abundance: .
CDR3nt: TGTGCCAGCAGTCAAAGGACAGGGTACGAGCAGTACTTC
CDR3aa: CASSQRTGYEQYF

j_gene: TRBJ2-1
d_gene: TRBD2
v_gene: TRBV5-1
abundance: .
CDR3nt: TGCGCCAGCAGCCCTGAGGCGGGAGGCTACAATGAGCAGTTCTTC
CDR3aa: CASSPEAGGYNEQFF

j_gene: TRBJ2-5
d_gene: TRBD2
v_gene: TRBV13
abundance: once
CDR3nt: TGTGCCAGCAGCCACGGACTAGCGGGGGAGACCCAGTACTTC
CDR3aa: CASSHGLAGETQYF

j_gene: TRBJ1-2
d_gene: TRBD1
v_gene: TRBV5-1
abundance: .
CDR3nt: TGCGCCAGCTGGGACAGGTTGTATGGCTACACCTTC
CDR3aa: CASWDRLYGYTF

j_gene: TRBJ2-2
d_gene: .
v_gene: TRBV15
abundance: .
CDR3nt: TGTGCCACCAGCAGAGACAGGGTGCCCGGGGAGCTGTTTTTT
CDR3aa: CATSRDRVPGELFF

j_gene: TRBJ2-4
d_gene: TRBD1
v_gene: TRBV5-4
abundance: few
CDR3nt: TGTGCCAGCAGCTTAACCCTCCGGGACAGGGGAAACATTCAGTACTTC
CDR3aa: CASSLTLRDRGNIQYF

j_gene: TRBJ1-1
d_gene: TRBD1
v_gene: TRBV29-1
abundance: .
CDR3nt: TGCAGCGTTGAAAGGGTCGGACAGGGCGTTCTGAACACTGAAGCTTTCTTT
CDR3aa: CSVERVGQGVLNTEAFF

j_gene: TRBJ1-1
d_gene: TRBD1
v_gene: TRBV4-1
abundance: .
CDR3nt: TGCGCCAGCAGCCTAGGACAGGGAGAAGCTTTCTTT
CDR3aa: CASSLGQGEAFF

j_gene: TRBJ2-3
d_gene: .
v_gene: TRBV11-3
abundance: once
CDR3nt: TGTGCCAGTGCGGGAACTAGAGGTGGTACGCAGTATTTT
CDR3aa: CASAGTRGGTQYF

j_gene: TRBJ1-2
d_gene: .
v_gene: TRBV27
abundance: .
CDR3nt: TGTGCCAGCAGTTTATCGGCGGGATTCTCCTATGGCTACACCTTC
CDR3aa: CASSLSAGFSYGYTF

j_gene: TRBJ2-1
d_gene: TRBD2
v_gene: TRBV3-1/TRBV3-2
abundance: few
CDR3nt: TGTGCCAGCAGCCTTGGGCACCCTAGCGGGGAGCAGTTCTTC
CDR3aa: CASSLGHPSGEQFF

j_gene: TRBJ1-1
d_gene: .
v_gene: TRBV10-1
abundance: .
CDR3nt: TGCGCCAGCAGTGTGGGCAGACACACTGAAGCTTTCTTT
CDR3aa: CASSVGRHTEAFF

j_gene: TRBJ2-3
d_gene: TRBD1
v_gene: TRBV14
abundance: .
CDR3nt: TGTGCCAGCAACGGGGACAGGGAGGCAGATACGCAGTATTTT
CDR3aa: CASNGDREADTQYF

j_gene: TRBJ1-1
d_gene: TRBD1
v_gene: TRBV5-1
abundance: .
CDR3nt: TGCGCCAGCAGCCCTCAGGGACAGACGAGTCTGGGTATCTTT
CDR3aa: CASSPQGQTSLGIF

j_gene: TRBJ1-2
d_gene: .
v_gene: TRBV5-1
abundance: .
CDR3nt: TGCGCCAGCAGCCCACAGGGTCGAGGCGGCTACACCTTC
CDR3aa: CASSPQGRGGYTF

j_gene: TRBJ1-4
d_gene: TRBD1
v_gene: TRBV4-3
abundance: .
CDR3nt: TGCGCCAGCAGCCAAGATGGGACAACTGGACAGGGGCGGAATGAAAAACTGTTTTTT
CDR3aa: CASSQDGTTGQGRNEKLFF

j_gene: TRBJ2-2
d_gene: .
v_gene: TRBV9
abundance: .
CDR3nt: TGTGCCAGCAGCGTAAGGGGGACCCCGAACACCGGGGAGCTGTTTTTT
CDR3aa: CASSVRGTPNTGELFF